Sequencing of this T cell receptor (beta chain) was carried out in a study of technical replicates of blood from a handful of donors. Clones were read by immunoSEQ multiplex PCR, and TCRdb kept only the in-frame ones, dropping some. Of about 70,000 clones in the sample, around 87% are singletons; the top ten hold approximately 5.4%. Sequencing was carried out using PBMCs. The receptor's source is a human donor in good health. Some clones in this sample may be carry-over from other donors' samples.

CDR3 loop: CASSSGDTGELFF. CDR3 coding DNA: TGTGCCAGCAGCTCGGGGGACACCGGGGAGCTGTTTTTT. The chain couples TRBV7-6 to TRBJ2-2; a possible D gene is TRBD2 (6 bases). Germline V gives CDR1 SGHVS, CDR2 FNYEAQ. Trimming took 4 bases from V and 3 from J, leaving 6 bases between them. The CDR3 covers 13 residues.